This T cell receptor beta chain was identified during a study of cytomegalovirus exposure and HLA in healthy donors. Primers: 60 Vbeta forward and 13 Jbeta reverse. Repertoires were generated with immunoSEQ multiplex PCR, while TCRdb's copy carries only in-frame clones and drops some. The sample has 120,000 or so clones, about three quarters seen once. CDR1 is MGHRA and CDR2 is YSYEKL in the germline V gene. The CDR3 runs to 15 residues. The V end lost 0 bases, the J end lost 6 bases, and 15 bases lay between the germline ends. Sequencing used PBMCs. The rearrangement uses TRBV4-1 and TRBJ2-7; D perhaps matches TRBD2 (7 bases). This clonotype was obtained from a man aged 25-45 years in good health and CMV-seronegative. CDR3: CASSQDRWGGGEQYF. The DNA for the CDR3 is TGCGCCAGCAGCCAAGATCGGTGGGGAGGGGGCGAGCAGTACTTC.